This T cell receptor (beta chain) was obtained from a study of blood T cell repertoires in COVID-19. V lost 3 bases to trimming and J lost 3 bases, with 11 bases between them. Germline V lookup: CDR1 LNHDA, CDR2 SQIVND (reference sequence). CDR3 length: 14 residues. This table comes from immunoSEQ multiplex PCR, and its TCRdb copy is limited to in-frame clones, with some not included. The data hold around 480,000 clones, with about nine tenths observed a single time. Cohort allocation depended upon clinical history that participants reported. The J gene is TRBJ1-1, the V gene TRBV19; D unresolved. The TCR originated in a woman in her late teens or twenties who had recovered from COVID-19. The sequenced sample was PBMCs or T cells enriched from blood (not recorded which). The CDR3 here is CASSIRVEDTEAFF. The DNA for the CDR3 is TGTGCCAGTAGTATCCGGGTAGAGGACACTGAAGCTTTCTTT.